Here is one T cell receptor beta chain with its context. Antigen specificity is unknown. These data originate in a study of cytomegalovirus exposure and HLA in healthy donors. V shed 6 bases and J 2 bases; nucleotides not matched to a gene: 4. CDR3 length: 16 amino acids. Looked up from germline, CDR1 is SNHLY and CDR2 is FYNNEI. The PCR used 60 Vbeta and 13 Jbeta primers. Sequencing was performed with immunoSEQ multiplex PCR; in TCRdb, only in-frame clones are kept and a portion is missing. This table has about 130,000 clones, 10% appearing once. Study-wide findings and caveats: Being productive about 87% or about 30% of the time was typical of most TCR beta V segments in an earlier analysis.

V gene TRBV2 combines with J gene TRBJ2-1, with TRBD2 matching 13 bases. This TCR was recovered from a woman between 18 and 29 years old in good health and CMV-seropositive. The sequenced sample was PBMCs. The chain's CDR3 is CASRDGLAGAYNEQFF. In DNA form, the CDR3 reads TGTGCCAGCAGGGATGGACTAGCGGGAGCCTACAATGAGCAGTTCTTC.